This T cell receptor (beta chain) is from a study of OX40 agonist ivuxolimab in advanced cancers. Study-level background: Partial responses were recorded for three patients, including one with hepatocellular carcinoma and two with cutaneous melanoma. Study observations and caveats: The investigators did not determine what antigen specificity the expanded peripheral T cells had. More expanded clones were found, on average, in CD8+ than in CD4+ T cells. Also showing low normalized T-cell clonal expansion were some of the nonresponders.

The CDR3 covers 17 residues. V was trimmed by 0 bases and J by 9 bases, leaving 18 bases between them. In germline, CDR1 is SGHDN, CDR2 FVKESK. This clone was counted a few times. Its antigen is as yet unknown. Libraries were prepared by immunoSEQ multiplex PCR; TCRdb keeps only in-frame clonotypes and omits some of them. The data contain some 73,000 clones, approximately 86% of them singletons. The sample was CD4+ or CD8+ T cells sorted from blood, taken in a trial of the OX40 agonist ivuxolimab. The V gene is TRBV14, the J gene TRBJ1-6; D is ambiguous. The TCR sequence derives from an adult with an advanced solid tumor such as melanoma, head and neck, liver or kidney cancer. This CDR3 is CASSQESGVRALSPLHF. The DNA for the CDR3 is TGTGCCAGCAGCCAAGAGTCCGGAGTTAGGGCCCTTTCACCCCTCCACTTT.